The T cell receptor beta chain described here comes from a study of T cells in Graves' hyperthyroidism and ophthalmopathy. This clonotype is judged medium-sized. Its target is unknown. A patient was excluded if there was uncontrolled infection, other autoimmune disease, pregnancy or lactation. RNA transcripts were the template for amplifying TCR beta CDR3 regions. In the first-round RT-PCR of the TCR CDR3, the HTBI primer set was used. TCRdb itself ran the multiplex PCR reads through MiXCR, one entry per CDR3 protein. The sample holds roughly 560,000 distinct CDR3 sequences; over 12% are singletons and the top ten take about 4%. Study-wide findings and caveats: Expanded thyroid clonotypes (above 0.001) were mostly also found in blood. Classification by a 13 V-J model distinguished ophthalmopathy from stable hyperthyroidism. With a median lead of around 6.7 months before onset, the model predicted ophthalmopathy.

CDR1 and CDR2 from the germline V gene are SNHLY and FYNNEI. The CDR3 extends over 11 amino acids. With 7 bases removed from V and 5 bases from J, the gap between germline ends came to 9 bases. The source is a woman between 40 and 50 years old with Graves' ophthalmopathy. The V and J genes are TRBV2 and TRBJ2-7; D unresolved. The material sequenced was blood. CDR3 amino acids: CASTRTDEQYF. In nucleotides, the CDR3 is TGTGCCAGCACAAGGACGGACGAGCAGTACTTC.